These 9 T cell receptor beta chains were all obtained from the same sample, sequenced in a study of breast tumors, draining lymph nodes, adjacent tissues (TCRdb year 2016). Library preparation employed multiplex PCR. The sequencing machine was an Illumina HiSeq 2000. TCRdb reprocessed the public reads (quality trimming at Q25 with fastp, clone calling with MiXCR) and kept in-frame beta chains. Under each unique CDR3 protein, matching rows form one entry showing the most common genes and DNA. This sample gives 150,000 to 200,000 distinct CDR3 sequences in total; 25% to 40% of them show up just once. Roughly 3.8% of the sample is held by the ten biggest clonotypes. Lymph node samples were obtained from the axillary draining lymph nodes of breast cancer patients. The sequenced sample was axillary lymph node tissue. The source is a female donor with breast cancer. Some clones in this sample may be carry-over from other donors' samples.

This clonotype was observed a few times. V gene TRBV5-6 combines with J gene TRBJ1-6; D call uncertain. Deletions cut 0 bases from V and 7 bases from J, with 8 bases between. This CDR3 contains 14 residues. The germline V gene has CDR1 SGHDT and CDR2 YYEEEE. DNA for the CDR3: TGTGCCAGCAGCTTGGGAGACGGGAATTCACCCCTCCACTTT. This sequence encodes CASSLGDGNSPLHF.

Concerning this clonotype: An end of the junction does not agree with germline; a read error may underlie this. This chain joins TRBV11-1 and TRBJ1-4; weak D call: TRBD1 (5 bases). Germline lookup yields CDR1 SGHAT and CDR2 FQDESV (reference sequence). CDR3 size: 15 residues. CDR3 loop: CASGLWEGTNEKLFF. The CDR3 bases are TGTGCCAGCGGCTTATGGGAGGGGACTAACGAAAAACTGTTTTTT.

This clonotype was counted at least ten times. CDR3 DNA: TGTGCCAGCAGCCAAGATGGACAGGGAGAACAGCCCCAGCATTTT. This codes for CASSQDGQGEQPQHF. The genes are TRBV4-2 and TRBJ1-5, with 8 nucleotides matching TRBD1. The V gene end was trimmed by 0 bases and the J gene end by 7 bases; junction bases not matched to a gene: 5. Per the germline V gene, CDR1 is LGHNA and CDR2 is YNFKEQ. The CDR3 length is 15 residues.

A remark on this clonotype: A single base separates this from a much larger clone, so it may be a read error. The chain has TRBV5-6 and TRBJ2-5, with TRBD1 identical over 7 bases. The CDR3 extends over 14 amino acids. Germline trimming cut 4 bases from V and 1 base from J; bases unmatched to any gene: 4. Germline-derived CDR1 and CDR2 are SGHDT and YYEEEE. CDR3 in DNA: TGTGCCAGCAGCACGGGGACAGCCCAAGAGACCCAGTACTTC. Translation gives CASSTGTAQETQYF.

Ten or more counts support this clonotype. The J gene is TRBJ1-2, the V gene TRBV7-9, with no clear D. V lost 5 bases and J lost 8, with 18 bases in between. This CDR3 contains 14 residues. Germline CDR1 and CDR2: SEHNR and FQNEAQ (reference sequence). The CDR3 nucleotides are TGTGCCAGCAGCCCATCCGACCGGTTAGGAGGCTACACCTTC. Its protein product is CASSPSDRLGGYTF.

This CDR3 is CASTPGGLFNEQFF. CDR3 DNA: TGTGCCAGCACCCCGGGGGGGCTCTTTAATGAGCAGTTCTTC. The chain employs TRBV6-5 and TRBJ2-1; 8 bases align to TRBD2. J was trimmed by 7 bases and V by 7 bases; bases with no gene match: 9. The germline V gene has CDR1 MNHEY and CDR2 SVGAGI. The CDR3 has 14 amino acids.

The chain recombines TRBV24-1 with TRBJ2-3; 9 bases map to TRBD1. The CDR3 consists of 17 residues. The V and J ends lost 3 bases and 4 bases, in that order; junction bases with no gene match: 10. CDR1 and CDR2 (germline): KGHDR, SFDVKD. CDR3 in DNA: TGTGCCACCAGTGATCCGGGACAGGGCTTATGGTCAGATACGCAGTATTTT. Translated: CATSDPGQGLWSDTQYF.

This clonotype was seen repeatedly, ten times or more. The chain has TRBV18 and TRBJ1-2, with 8 bases identical to TRBD1. Trimming removed 0 bases from V and 7 bases from J; junction bases left unmatched: 13. Germline CDR1 KGHSH, CDR2 LQKENI. The CDR3 runs 17 residues. For the CDR3, the DNA is TGTGCCAGCTCACCACCTACGATGCCGCAGGGGGCGCTTGGCTACACCTTC. It translates to CASSPPTMPQGALGYTF.

Regarding this clonotype: A read error may account for a junction end that differs from germline. The chain recombines TRBV12-3 or TRBV12-4 with TRBJ2-5, with 8 nucleotides matching TRBD2. The CDR3 spans 12 residues. The CDR3 DNA reads as TGTGCCAGCAGTTTCAGTAGCGGGACCCGGTACTTC. This codes for CASSFSSGTRYF.